This T cell receptor beta chain came from a study of blood T cell repertoires in COVID-19. Methods used by the authors: Counts of nucleated cells, estimated from reference gene primer amplification, were obtained. Some clones are missing from TCRdb's copy, which holds only in-frame ones; the method was immunoSEQ multiplex PCR. That table supplies the V and J calls and clone size; D and trimming were determined from the DNA. The sample lists 140,000 to 150,000 clones; around four fifths were seen once. The study recruited people aged about 18 to 89 years across roughly 25 US areas. Each recovered donor of Cohort 3 presented with two negative PCRs, clearance, or symptom resolution. Between the trimmed V and J ends, which lost 2 bases and 6 bases, there was a span of 17 bases. CDR3 length equals 16 residues. CDR1 is ENHRY and CDR2 is SYGVKD in the germline V gene.

The V gene is TRBV10-3, the J gene TRBJ1-5; D ambiguous. The source is a woman in her forties who had recovered from COVID-19. The sequenced sample was PBMCs or T cells enriched from blood (not recorded which). The chain's CDR3 is CAISETLGEVGQPQHF. For the CDR3, the DNA is TGTGCCATCAGTGAGACCCTCGGGGAGGTGGGTCAGCCCCAGCATTTT.